The clone carrying this T cell receptor (beta chain) was detected only a few times. The data belong to a study of regulatory T cells in long-lasting Graves disease. With 11 bases clipped from V and 0 bases from J, the junction kept 9 bases outside the gene matches. This CDR3 has 16 amino acids. Time point denoted: newly diagnosed GD, antithyroid drugs for less than 3 months. PBMC-derived RNA was used for the TCR library. With iRepertoire HTBI primers and Arm-PCR of CDR3 regions, TCR beta libraries were built. TCRdb recomputed calls from the multiplex PCR reads with MiXCR, one row per CDR3 protein. The table lists about 540,000 distinct CDR3 sequences, approximately 13% of them singletons. Another study also made use of these data, one on T cells in Graves' hyperthyroidism and ophthalmopathy.

The chain joins TRBV12-3 or TRBV12-4 to TRBJ2-2, with TRBD2 identical over 10 bases. Specimen: peripheral blood mononuclear cells (PBMCs), collected at new diagnosis, from a patient treated with antithyroid drugs. This clonotype was obtained from a man aged 30 to 39 with Graves disease. The CDR3 region is CAVGGLAIANTGELFF. The CDR3 DNA is TGTGCCGTCGGGGGACTAGCGATCGCGAACACCGGGGAGCTGTTTTTT.